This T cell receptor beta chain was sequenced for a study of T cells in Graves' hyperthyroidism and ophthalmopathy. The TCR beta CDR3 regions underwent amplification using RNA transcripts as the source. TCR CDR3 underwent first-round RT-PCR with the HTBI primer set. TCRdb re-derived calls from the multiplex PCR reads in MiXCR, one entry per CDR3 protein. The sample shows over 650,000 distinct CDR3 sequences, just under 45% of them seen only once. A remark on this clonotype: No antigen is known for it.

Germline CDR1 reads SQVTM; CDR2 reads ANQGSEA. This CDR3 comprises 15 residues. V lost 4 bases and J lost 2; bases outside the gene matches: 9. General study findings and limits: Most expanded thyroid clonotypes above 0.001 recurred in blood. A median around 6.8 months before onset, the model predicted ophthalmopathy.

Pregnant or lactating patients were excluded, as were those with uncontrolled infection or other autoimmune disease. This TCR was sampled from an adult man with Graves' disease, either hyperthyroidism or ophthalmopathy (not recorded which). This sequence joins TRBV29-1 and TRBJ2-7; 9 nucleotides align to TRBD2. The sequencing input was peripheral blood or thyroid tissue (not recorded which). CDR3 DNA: TGCAGCGTTGTATGGCGGGGGGGCCTAGCCTACGAGCAGTACTTC. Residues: CSVVWRGGLAYEQYF.